This TCR beta chain was sequenced during a study of early T cells in non-severe SARS-CoV-2 infection. General study results and limits: CD4 and private specificities were missed by VDJdb matching, which favored anti-spike CD8 responses.

The TCR library protocol attached unique molecular identifiers to the individual cDNA molecules. Each CDR3 protein gets one entry after TCRdb re-called the 5' RACE reads with MiXCR. The data contain about 71,000 distinct CDR3 sequences, around 13% of them singletons. Points on this clonotype: Its antigen is not identified.

Germline loops: CDR1 SQVTM, CDR2 ANQGSEA. CDR3 length equals 14 residues. With 7 bases clipped from V and 6 bases from J, the junction kept 8 bases outside the gene matches. The clonotype was recovered from an adult who was a healthcare worker with PCR-confirmed SARS-CoV-2 infection or an uninfected control (not recorded which). The V call is TRBV29-1, the J call TRBJ2-2; 10 nucleotides match TRBD1. Sequencing input: whole blood. The CDR3 spells CSAVTGGASGELFF. The CDR3 region has the DNA TGCAGCGCTGTGACAGGGGGCGCGTCCGGGGAGCTGTTTTTT.